This TCR beta chain emerged from a study of T cell repertoires in cytomegalovirus infection. Study-wide context: Evidence of both CMV infection and a matching HLA type came from public TCR beta signatures.

This CDR3 contains 19 residues. Germline V lookup: CDR1 SGHTA, CDR2 FQGNSA. J gave up 5 bases and V 4 bases, and 13 bases lay outside the gene matches. TCRdb used MiXCR to reprocess the reads, holding one entry per CDR3 protein. The sample has about 97,000 distinct CDR3 sequences; 15% to 20% are singletons. The sequenced sample consisted of PBMCs. This receptor was taken from a human donor in good health (CMV status not recorded). Some clones in this sample may be carry-over from other donors' samples. This chain links TRBV7-2 with TRBJ2-5, with TRBD2 matching 16 bases. CDR3 bases: TGTGCCAGCAGCTCCACAATGGGACTAGCGGGGGGGGTCCGGGAGACCCAGTACTTC. Translating it yields CASSSTMGLAGGVRETQYF.